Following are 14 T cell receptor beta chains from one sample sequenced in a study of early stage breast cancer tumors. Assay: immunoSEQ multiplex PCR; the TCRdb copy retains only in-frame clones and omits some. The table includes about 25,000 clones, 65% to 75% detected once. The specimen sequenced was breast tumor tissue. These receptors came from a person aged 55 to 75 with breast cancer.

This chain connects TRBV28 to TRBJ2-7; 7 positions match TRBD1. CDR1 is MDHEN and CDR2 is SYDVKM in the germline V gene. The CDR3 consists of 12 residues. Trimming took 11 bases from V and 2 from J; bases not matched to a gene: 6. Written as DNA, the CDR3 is TGTGCCTCCGTCACAGGGGCCTACGAGCAGTACTTC. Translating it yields CASVTGAYEQYF. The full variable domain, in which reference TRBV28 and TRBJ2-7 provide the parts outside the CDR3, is DVKVTQSSRYLVKRTGEKVFLECVQDMDHENMFWYRQDPGLGLRLIYFSYDVKMKEKGDIPEGYSVSREKKERFSLILESASTNQTSMYLCASVTGAYEQYFGPGTRLTVT.

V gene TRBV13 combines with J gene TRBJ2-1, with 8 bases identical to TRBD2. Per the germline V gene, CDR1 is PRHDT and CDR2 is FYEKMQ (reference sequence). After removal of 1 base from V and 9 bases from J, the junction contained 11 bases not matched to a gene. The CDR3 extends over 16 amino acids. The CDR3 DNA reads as TGTGCCAGCAGCTTAGAGAGGCGGGCAGGGACTAGTGAGCAGTTCTTC. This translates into CASSLERRAGTSEQFF.

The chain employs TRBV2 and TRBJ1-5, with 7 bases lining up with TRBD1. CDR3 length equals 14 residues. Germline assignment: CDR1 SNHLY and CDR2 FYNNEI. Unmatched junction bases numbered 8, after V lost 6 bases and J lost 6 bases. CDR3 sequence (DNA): TGTGCCAGCAGGGGACAGAGGGGAGTTCAGCCCCAGCATTTT. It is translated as CASRGQRGVQPQHF.

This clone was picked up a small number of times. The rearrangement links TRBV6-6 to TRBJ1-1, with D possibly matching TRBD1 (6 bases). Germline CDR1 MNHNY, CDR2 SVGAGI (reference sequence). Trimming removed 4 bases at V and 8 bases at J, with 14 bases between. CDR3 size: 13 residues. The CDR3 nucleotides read TGTGCCAGCAGTTCCAACCTCGACAGGGAAGCTTTCTTT. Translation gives CASSSNLDREAFF.

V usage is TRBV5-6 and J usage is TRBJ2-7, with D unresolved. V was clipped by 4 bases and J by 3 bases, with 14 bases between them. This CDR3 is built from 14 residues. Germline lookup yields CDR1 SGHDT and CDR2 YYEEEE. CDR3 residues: CASSPTDGYYEQYF. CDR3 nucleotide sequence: TGTGCCAGCAGCCCAACCGACGGGTACTACGAGCAGTACTTC.

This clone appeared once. In nucleotides, the CDR3 is TGTGCCAGCAGTTACTCGGCCCAAAGCTATGGCTACACCTTC. It codes for CASSYSAQSYGYTF. The chain combines TRBV6-5 with TRBJ1-2; D gene uncertain. From germline, CDR1 is MNHEY and CDR2 SVGAGI. V was pared by 0 bases and J by 4 bases, with 9 bases between. The CDR3 runs to 14 residues.

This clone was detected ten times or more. The CDR3 DNA follows: TGTGCCAGCAGCTTAGGGACTAGCGGGAACTATGAGCAGTTCTTC. This sequence encodes CASSLGTSGNYEQFF. The chain is built from TRBV5-5 and TRBJ2-1, with 13 bases matching TRBD2. The CDR3 length is 15 residues. Germline CDR1 and CDR2: SGHKS and YYEKEE (reference sequence). V was clipped by 2 bases and J by 8 bases; unmatched bases: 4. The full variable domain, rest sourced from reference TRBV5-5 and TRBJ2-1, is DAGVTQSPTHLIKTRGQQVTLRCSPISGHKSVSWYQQVLGQGPQFIFQYYEKEERGRGNFPDRFSARQFPNYSSELNVNALLLGDSALYLCASSLGTSGNYEQFFGPGTRLTVL.

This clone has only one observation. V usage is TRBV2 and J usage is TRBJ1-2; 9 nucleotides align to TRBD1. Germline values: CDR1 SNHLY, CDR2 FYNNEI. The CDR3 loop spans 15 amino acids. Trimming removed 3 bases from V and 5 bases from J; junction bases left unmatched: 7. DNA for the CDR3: TGTGCCAGCAGTGACACAGGGGGCACGACATATGGCTACACCTTC. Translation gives CASSDTGGTTYGYTF.

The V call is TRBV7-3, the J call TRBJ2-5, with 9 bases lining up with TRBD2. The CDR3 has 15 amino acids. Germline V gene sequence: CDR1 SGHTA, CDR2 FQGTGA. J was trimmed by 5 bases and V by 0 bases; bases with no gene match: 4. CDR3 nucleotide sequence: TGTGCCAGCAGCTTAACCGGCGGGAGGGAGGAGACCCAGTACTTC. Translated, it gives CASSLTGGREETQYF.

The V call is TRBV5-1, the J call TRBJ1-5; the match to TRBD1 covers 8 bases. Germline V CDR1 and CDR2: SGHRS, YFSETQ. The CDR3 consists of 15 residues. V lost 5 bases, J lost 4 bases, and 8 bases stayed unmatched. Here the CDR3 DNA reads TGCGCCAGCAGTGCCGGGACAGGCACTAATCAGCCCCAGCATTTT. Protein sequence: CASSAGTGTNQPQHF.

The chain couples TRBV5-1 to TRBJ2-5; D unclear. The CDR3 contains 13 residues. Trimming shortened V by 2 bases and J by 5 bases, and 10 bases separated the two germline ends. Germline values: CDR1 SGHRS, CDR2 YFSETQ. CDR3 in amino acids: CASSFSATETQYF. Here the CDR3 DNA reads TGCGCCAGCAGCTTTAGTGCTACGGAGACCCAGTACTTC.

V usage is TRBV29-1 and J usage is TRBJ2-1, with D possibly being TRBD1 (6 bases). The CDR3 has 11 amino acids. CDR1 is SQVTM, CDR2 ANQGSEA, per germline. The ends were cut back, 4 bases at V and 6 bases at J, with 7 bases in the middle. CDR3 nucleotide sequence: TGCAGCGTTGCAGGGGTCAATGAGCAGTTCTTC. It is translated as CSVAGVNEQFF.

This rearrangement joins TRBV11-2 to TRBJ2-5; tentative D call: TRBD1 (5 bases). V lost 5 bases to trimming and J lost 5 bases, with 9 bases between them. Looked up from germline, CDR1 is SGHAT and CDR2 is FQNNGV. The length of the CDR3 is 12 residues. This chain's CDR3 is CASSLGRETQYF. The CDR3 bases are TGTGCCAGCAGCCTGGGGCGGGAGACCCAGTACTTC.

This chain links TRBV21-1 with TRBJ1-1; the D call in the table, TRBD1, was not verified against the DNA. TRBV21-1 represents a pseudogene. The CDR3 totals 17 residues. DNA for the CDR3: TGTGCCATTGTGGGGCGGCTTTACATCGCTATGAACACTGAAGCTTTCTTT. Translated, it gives CAIVGRLYIAMNTEAFF.